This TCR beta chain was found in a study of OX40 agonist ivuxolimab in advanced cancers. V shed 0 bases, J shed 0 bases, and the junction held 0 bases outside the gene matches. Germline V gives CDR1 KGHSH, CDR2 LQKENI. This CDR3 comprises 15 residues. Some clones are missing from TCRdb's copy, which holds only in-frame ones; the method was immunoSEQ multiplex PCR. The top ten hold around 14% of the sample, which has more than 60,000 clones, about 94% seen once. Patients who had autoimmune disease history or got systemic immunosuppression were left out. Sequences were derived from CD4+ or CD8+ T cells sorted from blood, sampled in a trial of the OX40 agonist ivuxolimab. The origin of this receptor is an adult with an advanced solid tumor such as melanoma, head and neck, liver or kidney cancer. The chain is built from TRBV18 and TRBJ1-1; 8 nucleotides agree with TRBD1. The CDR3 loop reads CASSPPTGVNTEAFF. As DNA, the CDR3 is TGTGCCAGCTCACCACCGACAGGGGTGAACACTGAAGCTTTCTTT.